This T cell receptor (beta chain) was identified during a study of blood T cells in healthy people across ages. Study as a whole: About one barcoded beta molecule per two T cells was the capture yield of template switching.

CDR3 size: 14 residues. CDR1 and CDR2 from the germline V gene are LGHNT and FRNRAP. The V end lost 4 bases, the J end lost 1 base, and 10 bases lay between the germline ends. The study recruited healthy Caucasian donors from Russia who were aged roughly 6 to 90. Each of the donors had roughly 9.3 milliliters of peripheral blood drawn into EDTA-treated Vacutainer tubes. Each sample gave at least 6.5 million isolated PBMCs. Primers used in a second PCR of roughly 7 to 12 cycles were a sample-barcoded 5' primer and a J-beta primer mix. Using its own MiXCR run on the 5' RACE reads, TCRdb lists one record per CDR3 protein. The repertoire holds about a million distinct CDR3 sequences, with around two fifths as singletons.

This receptor was obtained from a man between 18 and 35 years old in good health. Input material: blood. The chain uses TRBV12-5 and TRBJ1-1, with no clear D. This CDR3 reads CASGSVRENTEAFF. The CDR3 bases are TGTGCTAGTGGTTCGGTACGGGAGAACACTGAAGCTTTCTTT.